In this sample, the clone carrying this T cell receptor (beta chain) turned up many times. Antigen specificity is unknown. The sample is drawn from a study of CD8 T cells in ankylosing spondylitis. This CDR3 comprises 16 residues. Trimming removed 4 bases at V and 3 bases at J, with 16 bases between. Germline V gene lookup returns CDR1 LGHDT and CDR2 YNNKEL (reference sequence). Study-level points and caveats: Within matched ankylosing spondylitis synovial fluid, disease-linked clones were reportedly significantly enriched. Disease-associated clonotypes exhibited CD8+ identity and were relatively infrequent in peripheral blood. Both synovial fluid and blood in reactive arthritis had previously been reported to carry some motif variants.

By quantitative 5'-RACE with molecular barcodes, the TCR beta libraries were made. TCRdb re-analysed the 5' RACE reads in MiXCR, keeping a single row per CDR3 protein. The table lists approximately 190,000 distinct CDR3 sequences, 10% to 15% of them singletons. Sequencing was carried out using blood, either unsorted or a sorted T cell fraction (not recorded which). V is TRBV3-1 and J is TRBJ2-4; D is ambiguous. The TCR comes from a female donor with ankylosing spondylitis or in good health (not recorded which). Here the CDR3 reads CASSPTPGVLKNIQYF. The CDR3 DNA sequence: TGTGCCAGCAGCCCCACCCCTGGGGTGCTCAAAAACATTCAGTACTTC.